This T cell receptor beta chain is from a study of human T cells and chemical hapten exposure. Germline CDR1 is SEHNR and CDR2 is FQNEAQ (reference sequence). CDR3 length: 15 amino acids. The germline V and J ends were trimmed by 5 bases and 1 base, with 14 bases remaining between them. TCRdb ran MiXCR on the RACE reads and lists one entry per CDR3 protein. Among tens of thousands of distinct CDR3 sequences listed, 4.3% were seen once. Time point given: healthy volunteer bleed at 2 weeks. Unfractionated whole blood yielded total RNA. Sequenced: whole blood. The V gene is TRBV7-9, the J gene TRBJ1-1, with D uncertain. The TCR was taken from a female donor in good health. Some clones in this sample may be carry-over from other donors' samples. The CDR3 sequence is CASSPRSQWNTEAFF. DNA for the CDR3: TGTGCCAGCAGCCCACGCAGCCAGTGGAACACTGAAGCTTTCTTT.